These 9 T cell receptor beta chains came from one sample sequenced in a study of blood T cell repertoires in COVID-19. Produced via immunoSEQ multiplex PCR; TCRdb's table is partial and in-frame only. This table has roughly 230,000 clones, just under 85% appearing once. Sequenced: peripheral blood. All receptors come from a woman in her sixties with active or convalescent COVID-19.

The chain links TRBV2 to TRBJ1-5; tentative D call: TRBD1 (6 bases). The V gene lost 2 bases and the J gene lost 7 bases, with 12 bases spanning the gap. The CDR3 consists of 14 residues. Germline V gene lookup returns CDR1 SNHLY and CDR2 FYNNEI. CDR3 amino acids: CASSESGVGQPQHF. CDR3 nucleotide sequence: TGTGCCAGCAGTGAATCAGGGGTAGGCCAGCCCCAGCATTTT.

CDR3 residues: CAISEGESPEQYF. The DNA for the CDR3 is TGTGCCATCAGTGAGGGAGAGTCTCCCGAGCAGTACTTC. This chain uses TRBV10-3 with TRBJ2-7; D remains unclear. The V gene's germline CDR1 is ENHRY and CDR2 SYGVKD. V was clipped by 2 bases and J by 6 bases, with 11 bases between them. This CDR3 is 13 amino acids long.

The CDR3 here is CASSYRDRSYEQYV. CDR3 bases: TGTGCCAGCAGTTACCGGGACAGGTCCTACGAGCAGTACGTC. The chain is built from TRBV6-5 and TRBJ2-7; 8 positions match TRBD1. With V trimmed by 2 bases and J by 1 base, 1 base remained unmatched. This CDR3 comprises 14 residues. From germline, CDR1 is MNHEY and CDR2 SVGAGI.

Of note for this clone: Other nucleotide sequences in the sample specify the same CDR3. The CDR3 is CASSLTSGGTDTQYF. CDR3 nucleotide sequence: TGCGCCAGCAGCTTGACTAGCGGTGGCACAGATACGCAGTATTTT. This rearrangement joins TRBV5-1 to TRBJ2-3, with 8 bases aligning to TRBD2. The CDR3 extends over 15 amino acids. J was trimmed by 1 base and V by 1 base; bases with no gene match: 2. Looked up from germline, CDR1 is SGHRS and CDR2 is YFSETQ.

The CDR3 loop is CASRWGPNTEAFF. CDR3 sequence (DNA): TGTGCCAGCAGGTGGGGGCCCAACACTGAAGCTTTCTTT. V is TRBV2 and J is TRBJ1-1, with a weak D call TRBD1 (6 bases). CDR1 is SNHLY and CDR2 is FYNNEI in the germline V gene. This CDR3 spans 13 amino acids. V lost 6 bases and J 2 bases, leaving 10 bases between the germline ends.

V and J are TRBV6-5 and TRBJ1-3; D is ambiguous. Germline V CDR1 and CDR2: MNHEY, SVGAGI. V was clipped by 5 bases and J by 1 base, with 12 bases between them. The CDR3 runs 15 residues. The CDR3 sequence: CASSRYRESGNTIYF. DNA of the CDR3: TGTGCCAGCAGTCGGTACAGAGAATCTGGAAACACCATATATTTT.

The chain joins TRBV10-2 to TRBJ2-1; 12 bases map to TRBD2. The CDR3 runs to 14 residues. V shed 8 bases, J shed 3 bases, and the junction held 2 bases outside the gene matches. In germline, CDR1 is WSHSY, CDR2 SAAADI. As DNA, the CDR3 is TGCGCCAGCCGACTAGCGGGGGACTACAATGAGCAGTTCTTC. Protein product: CASRLAGDYNEQFF.

This sequence joins TRBV30 and TRBJ2-3, with TRBD2 as a possible D gene (6 bases). V lost 0 bases to trimming and J lost 1 base, with 11 bases between them. CDR3 length equals 15 residues. The V gene's germline CDR1 is GTSNPN and CDR2 SVGIG (reference sequence). CDR3 nucleotides: TGTGCCTGGAGTGTGGGGGACTCCCGCACAGATACGCAGTATTTT. Translation gives CAWSVGDSRTDTQYF.

A single count supports this clone. This chain joins TRBV5-1 and TRBJ1-2, with D perhaps matching TRBD1 (6 bases). This CDR3 spans 16 amino acids. CDR1 SGHRS and CDR2 YFSETQ come from the germline V gene. Trimming left V 4 bases short and J 2 bases short, with 18 bases between. CDR3 in amino acids: CASSGGTSGTNYGYTF. In DNA, the CDR3 is TGCGCCAGCAGCGGGGGGACAAGCGGGACAAACTATGGCTACACCTTC.